Following are 17 T cell receptor beta chains from one sample sequenced in a study of T cells in Graves' hyperthyroidism and ophthalmopathy. Amplified TCR beta CDR3 regions derived from RNA transcripts. The HTBI set primed first-round TCR CDR3 RT-PCR. One entry per CDR3 protein, called by TCRdb with MiXCR from the multiplex PCR reads. This repertoire shows about 570,000 distinct CDR3 sequences, about 45% found once; its top ten account for 15% to 20%. The specimen was peripheral blood or thyroid tissue (not recorded which). The source is an adult woman with Graves' disease, either hyperthyroidism or ophthalmopathy (not recorded which).

This clonotype appeared many times. This chain links TRBV20-1 with TRBJ2-7, with 8 bases aligning to TRBD2. This CDR3 has 13 residues. CDR1 DFQATT and CDR2 SNEGSKA come from the germline V gene (reference sequence). V dropped 1 base and J dropped 3; count of bases not matched to a gene: 2. The CDR3 DNA sequence: TGCAGTGCTAGAGGGACTAGCCTCTACGAGCAGTACTTC. It translates to CSARGTSLYEQYF.

The rearrangement links TRBV7-2 to TRBJ1-6; D unresolved. This CDR3 is built from 16 residues. Trimming removed 5 bases at V and 0 bases at J, with 11 bases between. Germline V gives CDR1 SGHTA, CDR2 FQGNSA. CDR3 DNA: TGTGCCAGCAGCCGGAGAATGTTCTCCTATAATTCACCCCTCCACTTT. Translating gives CASSRRMFSYNSPLHF.

V and J are TRBV18 and TRBJ1-3, with 8 bases lining up with TRBD1. Trimming removed 8 bases from V and 0 bases from J; junction bases left unmatched: 0. Germline assignment: CDR1 KGHSH and CDR2 LQKENI. The CDR3 loop spans 13 amino acids. The CDR3 sequence is CASGQGSGNTIYF. For the CDR3, the DNA is TGTGCCAGCGGACAGGGCTCTGGAAACACCATATATTTT.

This chain connects TRBV20-1 to TRBJ2-5; TRBD2 is a possible D gene (6 bases). This CDR3 comprises 12 residues. In germline, CDR1 is DFQATT, CDR2 SNEGSKA (reference sequence). V lost 4 bases and J 4 bases, leaving 10 bases between the germline ends. This chain's CDR3 is CSATQEGETQYF. CDR3 sequence (DNA): TGCAGTGCTACCCAGGAGGGAGAGACCCAGTACTTC.

This clonotype has at least ten counts. The chain uses TRBV5-1 and TRBJ1-1; no reliable D call. The CDR3 has 17 amino acids. The germline V and J ends were trimmed by 0 bases and 0 bases, with 15 bases remaining between them. The V gene's germline CDR1 is SGHRS and CDR2 YFSETQ. The CDR3 loop reads CASSLVSAGNMNTEAFF. CDR3 in DNA: TGCGCCAGCAGCTTGGTATCGGCAGGAAACATGAACACTGAAGCTTTCTTT. Together with reference TRBV5-1 and TRBJ1-1, the CDR3 gives the full variable domain: KAGVTQTPRYLIKTRGQQVTLSCSPISGHRSVSWYQQTPGQGLQFLFEYFSETQRNKGNFPGRFSGRQFSNSRSEMNVSTLELGDSALYLCASSLVSAGNMNTEAFFGQGTRLTVV.

The chain links TRBV24-1 to TRBJ2-2; 9 nucleotides align to TRBD1. Germline trimming cut 5 bases from V and 6 bases from J; bases unmatched to any gene: 15. The CDR3 runs 18 residues. CDR1 and CDR2 from the germline V gene are KGHDR and SFDVKD. The CDR3 DNA is TGTGCCACCAGTGGACCGTCGGGACAGGGACATCCCCCCGGGGAGCTGTTTTTT. Residues: CATSGPSGQGHPPGELFF.

The gene calls are TRBV12-3 or TRBV12-4 and TRBJ1-2; no definite D call. Trimming took off 6 bases at V and 6 bases at J, with 20 bases between the two ends. The CDR3 loop spans 15 amino acids. CDR3 sequence: CASRALEGLTDGYTF. CDR3 nucleotide sequence: TGTGCCAGCAGGGCCCTAGAGGGTCTGACGGATGGCTACACCTTC.

This clonotype has a count of ten or more. J is TRBJ1-1 and V is TRBV25-1; the D gene is possibly TRBD1 (5 bases). The germline gives CDR1 MGHDK, CDR2 SYGVNS. This CDR3 contains 10 residues. Between the trimmed V and J ends, which lost 4 bases and 11 bases, there was a span of 8 bases. The CDR3 nucleotides read TGTGCCAGCAGTGGACAGTGGGCTTTCTTT. Translation: CASSGQWAFF.

This clonotype was detected only once. The V gene is TRBV10-3, the J gene TRBJ1-1; TRBD1 might be the D (6 bases). V lost 11 bases and J lost 3, with 16 bases in between. This CDR3 has 13 residues. Per the germline V gene, CDR1 is ENHRY and CDR2 is SYGVKD. CDR3 bases: TGTGCCGCCCACAGGGATTGGGACACTGAAGCTTTCTTT. Protein product: CAAHRDWDTEAFF.

In this sample, this clonotype turned up many times. V and J are TRBV5-1 and TRBJ2-7; TRBD1 agrees at 9 bases. CDR1 and CDR2 (germline): SGHRS, YFSETQ. V shed 3 bases, J shed 8 bases, and the junction held 9 bases outside the gene matches. The CDR3 length is 14 residues. CDR3 amino acids: CASSYPGTGRKQYF. Here the CDR3 DNA reads TGCGCCAGCAGCTACCCCGGGACAGGGAGGAAGCAGTACTTC.

In this sample, this clonotype turned up many times. The chain couples TRBV6-6 to TRBJ2-5, with 9 bases fitting TRBD2. V trimming: 0 bases; J trimming: 6 bases; junction bases outside the gene matches: 8. This CDR3 has 16 residues. Germline V gives CDR1 MNHNY, CDR2 SVGAGI (reference sequence). The DNA for the CDR3 is TGTGCCAGCAGTTACTCGGTTGCTAGCGGGATAAAGACCCAGTACTTC. Encoded protein: CASSYSVASGIKTQYF.

This clonotype was counted many times. The rearrangement uses TRBV5-4 and TRBJ2-5, with D tentatively TRBD1 or TRBD2 (5 bases each). The germline V gene has CDR1 SGHNT and CDR2 YYREEE (reference sequence). The CDR3 runs 15 residues. Trimming removed 0 bases from V and 5 bases from J, with 14 bases in between. CDR3 loop: CASSLVGGPGETQYF. CDR3 nucleotide sequence: TGTGCCAGCAGCTTGGTTGGGGGACCGGGGGAGACCCAGTACTTC.

This clonotype was picked up a small number of times. The chain links TRBV27 to TRBJ2-5; D gene ambiguous. Germline V gene data show CDR1 as MNHEY and CDR2 as SMNVEV (reference sequence). Trimming took off 0 bases at V and 6 bases at J, with 11 bases between the two ends. The CDR3 has 14 amino acids. As DNA, the CDR3 is TGTGCCAGCAGTTTATCGACCCACACGAAGACCCAGTACTTC. It specifies CASSLSTHTKTQYF.

The chain combines TRBV7-9 with TRBJ2-5; weak D call: TRBD2 (6 bases). CDR3 length: 15 amino acids. Trimming stripped 6 bases from V and 0 bases from J, with 14 bases between. Germline V CDR1 and CDR2: SEHNR, FQNEAQ (reference sequence). The chain's CDR3 is CASSEAGGDQETQYF. The DNA of the CDR3 is TGTGCCAGCAGTGAAGCAGGCGGGGACCAAGAGACCCAGTACTTC.

The chain has TRBV2 and TRBJ2-1; either TRBD1 or TRBD2 may supply D (5 bases each). Germline CDR1 is SNHLY and CDR2 is FYNNEI. V lost 4 bases and J lost 5, with 12 bases in between. CDR3 size: 14 residues. In DNA, the CDR3 is TGTGCCAGCAGTGCTGGGGGTACGAACAATGAGCAGTTCTTC. Protein sequence: CASSAGGTNNEQFF.

This clonotype has ten or more counts. Here the CDR3 reads CSAPDGANTEAFF. The DNA for the CDR3 is TGCAGTGCTCCGGACGGAGCGAACACTGAAGCTTTCTTT. V usage is TRBV20-1 and J usage is TRBJ1-1; D is uncertain. The germline V and J ends were trimmed by 5 bases and 1 base, with 11 bases remaining between them. Germline V lookup: CDR1 DFQATT, CDR2 SNEGSKA (reference sequence). This CDR3 has 13 residues.

This clonotype was seen at least ten times. The chain couples TRBV7-9 to TRBJ2-7; 9 nucleotides line up with TRBD1. CDR3 length: 15 residues. CDR1 is SEHNR, CDR2 FQNEAQ, per germline (reference sequence). The ends lost 1 base at V and 6 bases at J; junction bases unmatched: 7. The CDR3 is CASSLGTGATSEQYF. DNA for the CDR3: TGTGCCAGCAGCTTAGGGACAGGGGCGACTTCCGAGCAGTACTTC.